This entry lists 18 T cell receptor beta chains sequenced from one sample in a study of CD8+ T cells in alopecia areata (dated by TCRdb to the late 2010s). The receptor library was made with the immunoSEQ multiplex PCR assay. To provide template for TCR sequencing, every sample had RNA extracted and reverse transcribed into cDNA. This is the immuneACCESS table as TCRdb keeps it, with only in-frame sequences that have V and J called. A part of the clones is gone; compared with another copy, unresolved V genes explain less than half, and the rest is unexplained. For this sample the table gives more than 7,000 clones, of which roughly 67% were detected only once. The ten largest clonotypes hold about an eighth of the sample. According to the study, the label for this sample's time point signals: around 4 weeks on oral tofacitinib. Per the publication, the treatment or condition label means: oral pan-JAK inhibitor, 5-10 mg twice daily. From alopecia areata patients, peripheral blood was collected along with lesional scalp punch biopsies.

The specimen was skin, collected at week 4, from a patient treated with tofacitinib. These receptors were taken from a human donor with alopecia areata.

The CDR3 region has the DNA TGTGCCAGCAGCTCTCGACAGGAGGCTTTGGTCGCTTCGGCAAGAGGGCGAGGCTATGGCTACACCTTC. Protein: CASSSRQEALVASARGRGYGYTF. The rearrangement uses TRBV14 and TRBJ1-2; the D gene is possibly TRBD1 (6 bases). The germline V gene encodes CDR1 SGHDN and CDR2 FVKESK. V lost 5 bases and J 4 bases, leaving 41 bases between the germline ends. The CDR3 totals 23 residues.

In nucleotides, the CDR3 is TGTGCCAGCACCATTAGATTCGGGGTTAATGAGCAGTTCTTC. This encodes CASTIRFGVNEQFF. V and J are TRBV5-4 and TRBJ2-1; the D gene is possibly TRBD2 (5 bases). The CDR3 runs 14 residues. The V gene's germline CDR1 is SGHNT and CDR2 YYREEE (reference sequence). Trimming shortened V by 6 bases and J by 7 bases, and 17 bases separated the two germline ends.

About this clone itself: Other DNA sequences in this specimen translate into the identical CDR3. V is TRBV7-9 and J is TRBJ1-4; D gene unclear. Looked up from germline, CDR1 is SEHNR and CDR2 is FQNEAQ (reference sequence). Trimming pared 4 bases from V and 3 bases from J, leaving 18 bases between. CDR3 length equals 17 residues. The CDR3 sequence: CASSSPSPLGPNEKLFF. CDR3 sequence (DNA): TGTGCCAGCAGCTCCCCATCCCCCCTGGGCCCTAATGAAAAACTGTTTTTT.

The CDR3 region has the DNA TGCGCCAGCAGAAAGGACAGTGAAGCTTTCTTT. Protein sequence: CASRKDSEAFF. The chain recombines TRBV5-1 with TRBJ1-1, with D perhaps matching TRBD1 (6 bases). Germline loops: CDR1 SGHRS, CDR2 YFSETQ. The CDR3 totals 11 residues. Trimming cost V 5 bases and J 7 bases, with 9 bases left between them.

This clone was counted a single time. One junction end does not reproduce the germline sequence, and a read error may be involved. V usage is TRBV2 and J usage is TRBJ2-3; no firm D call. CDR3 length: 10 amino acids. Germline V gives CDR1 SNHLY, CDR2 FYNNEI. DNA of the CDR3: TGTGCCAGCATTGAAGATACGCAGTATTTT. Encoded protein: CASIEDTQYF. The full variable domain, its missing parts supplied by reference TRBV2 and TRBJ2-3, is EPEVTQTPSHQVTQMGQEVILRCVPISNHLYFYWYRQILGQKVEFLVSFYNNEISEKSEIFDDQFSVERPDGSNFTLKIRSTKLEDSAMYFCASIEDTQYFGPGTRLTVL.

The V gene is TRBV10-3, the J gene TRBJ1-1; 9 positions match TRBD1. The germline V gene encodes CDR1 ENHRY and CDR2 SYGVKD. With V trimmed by 6 bases and J by 1 base, 6 bases remained unmatched. The CDR3 contains 15 residues. The CDR3 coding sequence is TGTGCCATCAGCAACCCGGGACAGGGGAACACTGAAGCTTTCTTT. This sequence encodes CAISNPGQGNTEAFF.

Only a few counts were recorded for this clone. The chain employs TRBV19 and TRBJ1-1, with D perhaps matching TRBD1 (5 bases). The CDR3 has 12 residues. Looked up from germline, CDR1 is LNHDA and CDR2 is SQIVND (reference sequence). V lost 10 bases to trimming and J lost 7 bases, with 16 bases between them. The CDR3 loop reads CATSRGAGEAFF. CDR3 DNA sequence: TGTGCCACCTCGAGAGGGGCAGGTGAAGCTTTCTTT. The variable domain in full, completed from reference TRBV19 and TRBJ1-1, reads DGGITQSPKYLFRKEGQNVTLSCEQNLNHDAMYWYRQDPGQGLRLIYYSQIVNDFQKGDIAEGYSVSREKKESFPLTVTSAQKNPTAFYLCATSRGAGEAFFGQGTRLTVV.

The chain recombines TRBV2 with TRBJ1-2; TRBD1 agrees at 7 bases. The V gene end was trimmed by 2 bases and the J gene end by 4 bases; junction bases not matched to a gene: 4. Looked up from germline, CDR1 is SNHLY and CDR2 is FYNNEI. The CDR3 totals 14 residues. The CDR3 here is CASSERDRTYGYTF. The CDR3 region has the DNA TGTGCCAGCAGTGAACGGGACAGAACCTATGGCTACACCTTC. The full variable domain, in which reference TRBV2 and TRBJ1-2 provide the parts outside the CDR3, is EPEVTQTPSHQVTQMGQEVILRCVPISNHLYFYWYRQILGQKVEFLVSFYNNEISEKSEIFDDQFSVERPDGSNFTLKIRSTKLEDSAMYFCASSERDRTYGYTFGSGTRLTVV.

The J gene is TRBJ1-6, the V gene TRBV7-2; D gene unclear. The CDR3 has 17 residues. Germline V gene lookup returns CDR1 SGHTA and CDR2 FQGNSA. The V and J ends lost 0 bases and 7 bases respectively, with 16 bases between them. The CDR3 here is CASSLALHRSRNSPLHF. CDR3 DNA: TGTGCCAGCAGCTTAGCCCTACACCGTTCGAGGAATTCACCCCTCCACTTT.

The V and J genes are TRBV6-1 and TRBJ1-1; a weak D match, TRBD1 (5 bases). CDR1 and CDR2 from the germline V gene are MNHNS and SASEGT. Between the trimmed V and J ends, which lost 2 bases and 1 base, there was a span of 8 bases. The CDR3 has 14 residues. CDR3 amino acids: CASSELGGNTEAFF. The CDR3 nucleotides are TGTGCCAGCAGTGAATTGGGGGGGAACACTGAAGCTTTCTTT.

V and J are TRBV2 and TRBJ1-6; D gene unclear. The CDR3 runs to 17 residues. V gave up 2 bases and J gave up 7 bases, with 18 bases separating them. The germline V gene has CDR1 SNHLY and CDR2 FYNNEI. The CDR3 nucleotides read TGTGCCAGCAGTGAATTATCAATGAGGACGGGCAATTCACCCCTCCACTTT. It codes for CASSELSMRTGNSPLHF.

With regard to this clone: Distinct nucleotide sequences in the sample also encode this CDR3. The chain carries TRBV7-9 and TRBJ2-7, with TRBD2 identical over 13 bases. V dropped 1 base and J dropped 7; count of bases not matched to a gene: 4. This CDR3 comprises 15 residues. Germline V gene lookup returns CDR1 SEHNR and CDR2 FQNEAQ (reference sequence). The CDR3 region is CASSLETSGGKEQYF. The CDR3 coding sequence is TGTGCCAGCAGCTTAGAGACTAGCGGGGGGAAGGAGCAGTACTTC.

This clone came up a few times. V is TRBV5-1 and J is TRBJ2-7; D tentatively fits TRBD1 or TRBD2 (6 bases each). V lost 1 base and J 3 bases, leaving 11 bases between the germline ends. CDR3 length: 14 amino acids. The germline V gene has CDR1 SGHRS and CDR2 YFSETQ. The DNA of the CDR3 is TGCGCCAGCAGCTTGACGGGGGCGAGCTACGAGCAGTACTTC. As protein: CASSLTGASYEQYF. The full variable domain, rest sourced from reference TRBV5-1 and TRBJ2-7, is KAGVTQTPRYLIKTRGQQVTLSCSPISGHRSVSWYQQTPGQGLQFLFEYFSETQRNKGNFPGRFSGRQFSNSRSEMNVSTLELGDSALYLCASSLTGASYEQYFGPGTRLTVT.

A single count supports this clone. The V and J genes are TRBV4-1 and TRBJ2-7; 9 bases align to TRBD2. This CDR3 is 15 amino acids long. Germline CDR1 MGHRA, CDR2 YSYEKL. With V trimmed by 0 bases and J by 5 bases, 5 bases remained unmatched. Written as DNA, the CDR3 is TGCGCCAGCAGCCAAGACGAGGCTAGCGGGAACGAGCAGTACTTC. Its translation is CASSQDEASGNEQYF.

This clone has just a few counts. The rearrangement uses TRBV7-9 and TRBJ1-2; the match to TRBD1 covers 9 bases. The CDR3 is 18 amino acids. Trimming removed 4 bases from V and 4 bases from J; junction bases left unmatched: 16. Germline assignment: CDR1 SEHNR and CDR2 FQNEAQ (reference sequence). DNA for the CDR3: TGTGCCAGCAGCTGGGCCCGGGACAGGGCGTTCCCAATCTATGGCTACACCTTC. Its translation is CASSWARDRAFPIYGYTF.

V and J are TRBV29-1 and TRBJ1-2; D might be TRBD1 (6 bases). The CDR3 has 12 amino acids. Trimming left V 6 bases short and J 5 bases short, with 13 bases between. Germline V gene lookup returns CDR1 SQVTM and CDR2 ANQGSEA. The CDR3 DNA reads TGCAGCGTGGGAACTCAGGGGTATGGCTACACCTTC. It translates to CSVGTQGYGYTF.

This clone was seen a few times. The J gene is TRBJ1-1, the V gene TRBV6-6; tentatively, D is TRBD1 (6 bases). Trimming removed 2 bases at V and 0 bases at J, with 10 bases between. The V gene's germline CDR1 is MNHNY and CDR2 SVGAGI (reference sequence). The CDR3 spans 15 residues. The CDR3 DNA reads TGTGCCAGCAGTTACCAGGGGCCCATGAACACTGAAGCTTTCTTT. It specifies CASSYQGPMNTEAFF.

V and J are TRBV7-9 and TRBJ1-5; D unresolved. The CDR3 has 12 residues. Germline CDR1 and CDR2: SEHNR and FQNEAQ (reference sequence). V was cut by 2 bases and J by 5 bases, with 4 bases left in between. CDR3 in amino acids: CASSLPHQPQHF. The CDR3 DNA is TGTGCCAGCAGCTTACCCCATCAGCCCCAGCATTTT.